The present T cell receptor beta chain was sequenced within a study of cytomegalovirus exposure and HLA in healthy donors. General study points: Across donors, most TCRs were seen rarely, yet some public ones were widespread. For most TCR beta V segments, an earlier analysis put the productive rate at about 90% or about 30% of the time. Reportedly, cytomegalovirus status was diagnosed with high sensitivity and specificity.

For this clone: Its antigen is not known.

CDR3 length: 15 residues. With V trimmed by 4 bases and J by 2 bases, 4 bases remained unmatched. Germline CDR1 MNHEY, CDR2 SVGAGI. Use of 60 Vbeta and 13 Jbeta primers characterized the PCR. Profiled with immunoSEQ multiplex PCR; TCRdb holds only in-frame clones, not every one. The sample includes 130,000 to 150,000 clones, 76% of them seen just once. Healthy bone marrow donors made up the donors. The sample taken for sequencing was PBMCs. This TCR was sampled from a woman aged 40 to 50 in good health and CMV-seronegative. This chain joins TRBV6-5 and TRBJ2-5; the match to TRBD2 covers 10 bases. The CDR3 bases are TGTGCCAGCAGTTTACTAGCGGGGCGGCAAGAGACCCAGTACTTC. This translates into CASSLLAGRQETQYF.